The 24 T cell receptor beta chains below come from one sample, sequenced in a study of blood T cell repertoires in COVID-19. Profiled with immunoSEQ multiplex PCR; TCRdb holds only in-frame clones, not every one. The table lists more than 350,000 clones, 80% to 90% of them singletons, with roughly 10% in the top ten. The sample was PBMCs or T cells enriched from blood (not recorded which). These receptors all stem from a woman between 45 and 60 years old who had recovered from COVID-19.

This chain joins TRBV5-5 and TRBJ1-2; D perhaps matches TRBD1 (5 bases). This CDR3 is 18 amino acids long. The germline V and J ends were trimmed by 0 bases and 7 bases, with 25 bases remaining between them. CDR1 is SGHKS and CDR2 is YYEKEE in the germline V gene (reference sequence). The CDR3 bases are TGTGCCAGCAGCTTGGTTCGGCCCTGGGACGGGGGTTCGGGTGGCTACACCTTC. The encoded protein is CASSLVRPWDGGSGGYTF.

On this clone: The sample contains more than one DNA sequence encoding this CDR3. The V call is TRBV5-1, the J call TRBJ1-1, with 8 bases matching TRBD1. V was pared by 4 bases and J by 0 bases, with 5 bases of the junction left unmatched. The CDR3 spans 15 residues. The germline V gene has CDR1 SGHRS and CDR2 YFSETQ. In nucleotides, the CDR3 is TGCGCCAGCAGCACCGGACAGGGTATGAACACTGAAGCTTTCTTT. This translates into CASSTGQGMNTEAFF.

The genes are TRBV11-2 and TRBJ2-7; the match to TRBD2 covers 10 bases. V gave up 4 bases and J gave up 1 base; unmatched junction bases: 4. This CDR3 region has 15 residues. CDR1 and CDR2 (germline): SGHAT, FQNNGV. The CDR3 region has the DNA TGTGCCAGCAGCTGGATAGCGGGGGGATCCTACGAGCAGTACTTC. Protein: CASSWIAGGSYEQYF.

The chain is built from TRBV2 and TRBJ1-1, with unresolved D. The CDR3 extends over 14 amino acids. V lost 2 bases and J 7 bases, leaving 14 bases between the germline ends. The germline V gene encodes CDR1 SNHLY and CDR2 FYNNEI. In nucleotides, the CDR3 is TGTGCCAGCAGTGAAATTTTTCTGAGCGGTGAAGCTTTCTTT. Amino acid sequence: CASSEIFLSGEAFF.

The CDR3 DNA reads as TGTGCCAGCAGCTCCCCGGTTGGGGCCAACAGCTCCTACGAGCAGTACTTC. It translates to CASSSPVGANSSYEQYF. This rearrangement joins TRBV11-2 to TRBJ2-7; maybe TRBD1 (5 bases). The CDR3 spans 17 residues. Deletions cut 4 bases from V and 0 bases from J, with 19 bases between. Per germline, CDR1 SGHAT and CDR2 FQNNGV.

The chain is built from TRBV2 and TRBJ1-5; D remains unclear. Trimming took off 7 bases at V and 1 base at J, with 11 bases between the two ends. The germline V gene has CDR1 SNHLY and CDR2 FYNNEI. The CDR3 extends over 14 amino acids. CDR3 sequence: CASTVSRSNQPQHF. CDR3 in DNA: TGTGCCAGCACGGTATCCAGGAGCAATCAGCCCCAGCATTTT.

CDR3 residues: CASSEEGAGQPQHF. The CDR3, as DNA: TGTGCCAGCAGTGAGGAAGGAGCGGGCCAGCCCCAGCATTTT. This rearrangement joins TRBV2 to TRBJ1-5; D ambiguous. The CDR3 length is 14 residues. Germline V gene lookup returns CDR1 SNHLY and CDR2 FYNNEI. V dropped 3 bases and J dropped 7 bases, with 13 bases sitting between them.

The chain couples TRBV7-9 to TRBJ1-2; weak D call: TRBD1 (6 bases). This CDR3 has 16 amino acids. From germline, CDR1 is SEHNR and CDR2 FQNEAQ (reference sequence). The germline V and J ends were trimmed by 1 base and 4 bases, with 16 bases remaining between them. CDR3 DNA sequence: TGTGCCAGCAGCTTAGGGGTCGGGCAGGGGTCCTATGGCTACACCTTC. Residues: CASSLGVGQGSYGYTF.

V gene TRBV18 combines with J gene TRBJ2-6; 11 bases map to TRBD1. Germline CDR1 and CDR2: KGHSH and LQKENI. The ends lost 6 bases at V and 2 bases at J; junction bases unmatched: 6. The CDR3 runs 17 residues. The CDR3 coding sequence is TGTGCCAGCTCGCCGGGACAGGGGGTCCCTGGGGCCAACGTCCTGACTTTC. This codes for CASSPGQGVPGANVLTF.

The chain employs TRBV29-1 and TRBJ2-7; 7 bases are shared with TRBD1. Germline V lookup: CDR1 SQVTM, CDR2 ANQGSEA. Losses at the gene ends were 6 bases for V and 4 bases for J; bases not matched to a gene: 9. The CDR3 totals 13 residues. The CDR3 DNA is TGCAGCGTACTACCCGGACAGGTTTACGAGCAGTACTTC. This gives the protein CSVLPGQVYEQYF.

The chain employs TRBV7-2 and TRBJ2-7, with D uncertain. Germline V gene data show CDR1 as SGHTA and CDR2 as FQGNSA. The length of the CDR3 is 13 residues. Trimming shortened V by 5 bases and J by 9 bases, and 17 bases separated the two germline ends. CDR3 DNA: TGTGCCAGCAGCGCCCTTCAACTCCCCTGGCAGTACTTC. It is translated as CASSALQLPWQYF.

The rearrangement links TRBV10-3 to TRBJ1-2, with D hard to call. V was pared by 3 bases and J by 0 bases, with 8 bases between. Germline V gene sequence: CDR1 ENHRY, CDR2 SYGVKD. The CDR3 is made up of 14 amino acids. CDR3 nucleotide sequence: TGTGCCATCAGTGACAGTAATGCTAACTATGGCTACACCTTC. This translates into CAISDSNANYGYTF.

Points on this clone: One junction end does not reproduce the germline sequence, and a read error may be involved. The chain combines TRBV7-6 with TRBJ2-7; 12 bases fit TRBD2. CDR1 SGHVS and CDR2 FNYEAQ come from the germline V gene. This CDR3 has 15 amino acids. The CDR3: CASSLAGGRSYEQYF. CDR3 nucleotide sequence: TGTGCCAGCAGCCTAGCGGGGGGGCGCTCCTACGAGCAGTACTTC.

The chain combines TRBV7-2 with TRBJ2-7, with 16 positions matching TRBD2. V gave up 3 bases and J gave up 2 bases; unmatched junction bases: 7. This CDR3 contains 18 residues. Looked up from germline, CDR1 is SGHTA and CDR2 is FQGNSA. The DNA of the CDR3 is TGTGCCAGCAGCTTGGGACTAGCGGGAGGGGCCATCGCCTACGAGCAGTACTTC. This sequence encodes CASSLGLAGGAIAYEQYF. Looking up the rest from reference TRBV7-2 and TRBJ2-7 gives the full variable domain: GAGVSQSPSNKVTEKGKDVELRCDPISGHTALYWYRQSLGQGLEFLIYFQGNSAPDKSGLPSDRFSAERTGGSVSTLTIQRTQQEDSAVYLCASSLGLAGGAIAYEQYFGPGTRLTVT.

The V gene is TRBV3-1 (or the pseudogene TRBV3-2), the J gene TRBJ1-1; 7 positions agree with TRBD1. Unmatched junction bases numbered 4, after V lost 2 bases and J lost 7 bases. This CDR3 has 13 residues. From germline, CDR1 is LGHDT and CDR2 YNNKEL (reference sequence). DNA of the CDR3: TGTGCCAGCAGCCAACAGGGGGTAGGTGAAGCTTTCTTT. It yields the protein CASSQQGVGEAFF.

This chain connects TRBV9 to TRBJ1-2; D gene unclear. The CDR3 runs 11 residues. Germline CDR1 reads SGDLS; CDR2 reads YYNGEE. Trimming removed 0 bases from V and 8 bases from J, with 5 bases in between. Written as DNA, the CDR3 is TGTGCCAGCAGCGTAGCTGAGGGCTACACCTTC. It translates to CASSVAEGYTF. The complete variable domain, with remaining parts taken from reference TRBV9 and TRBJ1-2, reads DSGVTQTPKHLITATGQRVTLRCSPRSGDLSVYWYQQSLDQGLQFLIQYYNGEERAKGNILERFSAQQFPDLHSELNLSSLELGDSALYFCASSVAEGYTFGSGTRLTVV.

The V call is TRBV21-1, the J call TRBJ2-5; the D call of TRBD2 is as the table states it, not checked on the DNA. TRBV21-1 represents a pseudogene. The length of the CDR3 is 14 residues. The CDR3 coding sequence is TGTGCCAGCAGCAAAAAGTGTCGGCAAGAGACCCAGTACTTC. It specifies CASSKKCRQETQYF.

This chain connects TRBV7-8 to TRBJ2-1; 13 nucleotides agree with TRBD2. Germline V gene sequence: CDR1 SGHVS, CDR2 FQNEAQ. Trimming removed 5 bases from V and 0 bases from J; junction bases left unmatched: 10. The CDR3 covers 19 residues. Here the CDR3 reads CASSIDGTSGVSSYNEQFF. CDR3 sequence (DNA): TGTGCCAGCAGCATCGACGGGACTAGCGGGGTGAGCTCCTACAATGAGCAGTTCTTC.

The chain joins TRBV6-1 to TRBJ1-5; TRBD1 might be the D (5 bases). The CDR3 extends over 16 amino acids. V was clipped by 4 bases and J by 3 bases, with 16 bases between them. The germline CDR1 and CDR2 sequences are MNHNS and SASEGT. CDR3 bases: TGTGCCAGCAGTGGACTAGACAGAACAATCAATCAGCCCCAGCATTTT. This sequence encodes CASSGLDRTINQPQHF.

The CDR3 here is CASSLGTRTSGGSSYNEQFF. The CDR3 DNA sequence: TGTGCCAGCAGCTTAGGGACGCGGACTAGCGGGGGGAGCTCCTACAATGAGCAGTTCTTC. V gene TRBV11-3 combines with J gene TRBJ2-1; 14 positions agree with TRBD2. Germline CDR1 SGHNT, CDR2 YENEEA. V was clipped by 1 base and J by 0 bases; unmatched bases: 8. The CDR3 is 20 residues long. The full variable domain, rest sourced from reference TRBV11-3 and TRBJ2-1, is EAGVVQSPRYKIIEKKQPVAFWCNPISGHNTLYWYLQNLGQGPELLIRYENEEAVDDSQLPKDRFSAERLKGVDSTLKIQPAELGDSAVYLCASSLGTRTSGGSSYNEQFFGPGTRLTVL.

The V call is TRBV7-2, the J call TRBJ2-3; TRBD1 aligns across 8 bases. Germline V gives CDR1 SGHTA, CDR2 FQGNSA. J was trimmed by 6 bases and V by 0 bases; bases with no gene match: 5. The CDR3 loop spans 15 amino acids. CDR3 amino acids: CASSLAPDRVDTQYF. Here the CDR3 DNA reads TGTGCCAGCAGCTTAGCGCCGGACAGGGTGGATACGCAGTATTTT.

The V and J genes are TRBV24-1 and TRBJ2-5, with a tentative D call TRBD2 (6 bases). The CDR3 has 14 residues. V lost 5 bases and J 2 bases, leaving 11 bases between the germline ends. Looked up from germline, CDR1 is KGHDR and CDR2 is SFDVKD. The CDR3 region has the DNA TGTGCCACCAGTGTGGCGGGGAGACAAGAGACCCAGTACTTC. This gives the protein CATSVAGRQETQYF.

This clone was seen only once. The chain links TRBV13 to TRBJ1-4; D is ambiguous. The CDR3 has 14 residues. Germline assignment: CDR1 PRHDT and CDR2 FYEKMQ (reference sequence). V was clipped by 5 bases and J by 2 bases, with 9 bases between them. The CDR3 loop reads CASSRMFTNEKLFF. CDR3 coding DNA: TGTGCCAGCAGCCGTATGTTCACTAATGAAAAACTGTTTTTT.

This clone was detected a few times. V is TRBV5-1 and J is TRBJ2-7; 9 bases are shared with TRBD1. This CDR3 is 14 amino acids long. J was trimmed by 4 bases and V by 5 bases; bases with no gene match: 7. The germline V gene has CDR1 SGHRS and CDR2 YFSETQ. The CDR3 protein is CASRSPGQGYEQYF. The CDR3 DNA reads TGCGCCAGCAGGTCTCCGGGACAGGGTTACGAGCAGTACTTC.